The 21 T cell receptor beta chains listed next were all sequenced from one sample in a study of identical twins. TCRdb analysed the 5' RACE reads with MiXCR anew, one entry per CDR3 protein. The repertoire holds more than 250,000 distinct CDR3 sequences, about 8% seen once, with roughly 2% in the top ten. The sample was also linked to a second study, of yellow fever vaccine responses in identical twins.

Sequenced: memory (CD45RO+) T cells sorted from blood. Receptors originate from a woman under 30 in good health.

This clonotype appeared many times. The chain links TRBV3-1 to TRBJ2-3; a possible D gene is TRBD2 (6 bases). Germline loops: CDR1 LGHDT, CDR2 YNNKEL (reference sequence). The length of the CDR3 is 15 residues. The V end was cut by 0 bases, the J end by 4 bases, with 11 bases between. The CDR3 DNA sequence: TGTGCCAGCAGCCAAGAATCGGGAGCCGCAGATACGCAGTATTTT. Residues: CASSQESGAADTQYF.

This sequence joins TRBV18 and TRBJ2-7, with a tentative D call TRBD2 (7 bases). V lost 5 bases and J 6 bases, leaving 17 bases between the germline ends. The CDR3 contains 14 residues. Germline V gene lookup returns CDR1 KGHSH and CDR2 LQKENI. CDR3 bases: TGTGCCAGCTCATCAAACGGGGGGCCCTCCGAGCAGTACGTC. The encoded protein is CASSSNGGPSEQYV.

This clonotype occurred many times. The chain recombines TRBV10-3 with TRBJ2-1, with D unresolved. The CDR3 contains 15 residues. With 2 bases removed from V and 0 bases from J, the gap between germline ends came to 8 bases. Looked up from germline, CDR1 is ENHRY and CDR2 is SYGVKD. CDR3 sequence reads: CAISEKRSSYNEQFF. DNA for the CDR3: TGTGCCATCAGTGAGAAAAGGAGCTCCTACAATGAGCAGTTCTTC.

In this sample, this clonotype turned up a few times. The chain links TRBV18 to TRBJ2-1; a possible D gene is TRBD2 (6 bases). The CDR3 is 15 amino acids. CDR1 and CDR2 (germline): KGHSH, LQKENI. Trimming took off 4 bases at V and 4 bases at J, with 14 bases between the two ends. The CDR3, as DNA: TGTGCCAGCTCACGACCCACCAGCGGGTACAATGAGCAGTTCTTC. Encoded protein: CASSRPTSGYNEQFF.

Of note for this clonotype: A much larger clone lies one base from this, so it may be a read error. The chain recombines TRBV3-1 with TRBJ2-3, with D possibly being TRBD1 or TRBD2 (5 bases each). This CDR3 region has 15 residues. From germline, CDR1 is LGHDT and CDR2 YNNKEL (reference sequence). CDR3 region: CASSQGGSSTHTQYF. The CDR3 nucleotides read TGTGCCAGCAGCCAAGGGGGGTCTAGCACACATACGCAGTATTTT.

This clonotype was recorded many times. V is TRBV24-1 and J is TRBJ2-1, with 7 bases lining up with TRBD1. CDR1 KGHDR and CDR2 SFDVKD come from the germline V gene. CDR3 size: 14 residues. Losses at the gene ends were 3 bases for V and 7 bases for J; bases not matched to a gene: 5. The CDR3 loop reads CATSDTTGSNEQFF. In DNA form, the CDR3 reads TGTGCCACCAGTGATACGACAGGGTCGAATGAGCAGTTCTTC.

This clonotype was seen many times. The chain is built from TRBV7-2 and TRBJ1-2, with 9 bases aligning to TRBD1. This CDR3 region has 16 residues. Unmatched junction bases numbered 8, after V lost 1 base and J lost 5 bases. Germline CDR1 and CDR2: SGHTA and FQGNSA. CDR3 amino acids: CASSLDWTGVGYGYTF. For the CDR3, the DNA is TGTGCCAGCAGCTTAGATTGGACAGGGGTTGGATATGGCTACACCTTC.

V gene TRBV3-1 combines with J gene TRBJ2-5; TRBD1 aligns across 9 bases. This CDR3 spans 17 amino acids. With 7 bases clipped from V and 4 bases from J, the junction kept 16 bases outside the gene matches. The germline V gene encodes CDR1 LGHDT and CDR2 YNNKEL (reference sequence). The CDR3 loop is CASTKEVPGTGRETQYF. CDR3 DNA: TGTGCCAGCACCAAGGAAGTCCCCGGGACAGGGAGAGAGACCCAGTACTTC.

The chain couples TRBV15 to TRBJ2-3, with TRBD1 matching 8 bases. Germline loops: CDR1 LNHNV, CDR2 YYDKDF (reference sequence). The ends lost 5 bases at V and 2 bases at J; junction bases unmatched: 6. The CDR3 is 15 amino acids. Written as DNA, the CDR3 is TGTGCCACCAGCCAGGGGGCGCGAGACACAGATACGCAGTATTTT. It encodes CATSQGARDTDTQYF.

This clonotype has at least ten counts. This rearrangement joins TRBV21-1 to TRBJ1-2; the tabulated D call, TRBD1, remains unverified against the DNA. TRBV21-1 is noted as a pseudogene. The CDR3 length is 16 residues. CDR3 sequence: CASSSPRTVPNYGYTF. The DNA of the CDR3 is TGTGCCAGCAGCTCCCCGAGGACAGTCCCAAACTATGGCTACACCTTC.

V usage is TRBV5-4 and J usage is TRBJ2-7; 8 nucleotides match TRBD2. Germline assignment: CDR1 SGHNT and CDR2 YYREEE (reference sequence). The CDR3 extends over 15 amino acids. V lost 0 bases, J lost 4 bases, and 6 bases stayed unmatched. CDR3 region: CASSLGSGSGYEQYF. The CDR3 DNA follows: TGTGCCAGCAGCTTGGGCAGCGGGAGTGGATACGAGCAGTACTTC.

This clonotype was detected ten times or more. The rearrangement uses TRBV29-1 and TRBJ2-1; D uncertain. The germline gives CDR1 SQVTM, CDR2 ANQGSEA. This CDR3 comprises 15 residues. V was clipped by 7 bases and J by 0 bases, with 16 bases between them. The CDR3 bases are TGCAGCGCCACCCTACGCGAGAGCTCCTACAATGAGCAGTTCTTC. This gives the protein CSATLRESSYNEQFF.

This chain links TRBV20-1 with TRBJ2-1; D gene ambiguous. Germline CDR1 and CDR2: DFQATT and SNEGSKA (reference sequence). The length of the CDR3 is 15 residues. The V end was cut by 0 bases, the J end by 6 bases, with 15 bases between. CDR3 loop: CSARDLAQWGNEQFF. CDR3 bases: TGCAGTGCTAGAGACCTGGCTCAGTGGGGCAATGAGCAGTTCTTC.

There are many counts of this clonotype. The V gene is TRBV20-1, the J gene TRBJ1-1; no firm D call. V lost 8 bases to trimming and J lost 0 bases, with 16 bases between them. Germline lookup yields CDR1 DFQATT and CDR2 SNEGSKA (reference sequence). This CDR3 spans 14 amino acids. CDR3 in amino acids: CSPQRRQLNTEAFF. The CDR3 DNA reads as TGCAGTCCCCAGCGGAGGCAGCTGAACACTGAAGCTTTCTTT.

This clonotype was observed many times. The chain uses TRBV18 and TRBJ2-7; 11 nucleotides line up with TRBD2. From germline, CDR1 is KGHSH and CDR2 LQKENI. This CDR3 region has 15 residues. V lost 2 bases and J lost 0; bases outside the gene matches: 0. DNA of the CDR3: TGTGCCAGCTCACCAACTAGCGGGGGCTCCTACGAGCAGTACTTC. Protein product: CASSPTSGGSYEQYF.

At least ten counts were recorded for this clonotype. This chain joins TRBV3-1 and TRBJ2-5, with a weak D call TRBD1 (6 bases). The CDR3 runs to 14 residues. The germline V gene has CDR1 LGHDT and CDR2 YNNKEL (reference sequence). V lost 0 bases, J lost 5 bases, and 10 bases lay in between. CDR3 DNA: TGTGCCAGCAGCCAAGATACAGGGATGGAGACCCAGTACTTC. The encoded protein is CASSQDTGMETQYF.

This clonotype was counted between two and nine times. J is TRBJ2-1 and V is TRBV5-1, with D possibly being TRBD1 or TRBD2 (7 bases each). The germline V gene has CDR1 SGHRS and CDR2 YFSETQ. Between the trimmed V and J ends, which lost 6 bases and 2 bases, there was a span of 15 bases. The CDR3 contains 15 residues. In DNA form, the CDR3 reads TGCGCCAGCAACCCAGGGGGGGGACCCTACAATGAGCAGTTCTTC. Amino acids: CASNPGGGPYNEQFF. The variable domain in full, completed from reference TRBV5-1 and TRBJ2-1, reads KAGVTQTPRYLIKTRGQQVTLSCSPISGHRSVSWYQQTPGQGLQFLFEYFSETQRNKGNFPGRFSGRQFSNSRSEMNVSTLELGDSALYLCASNPGGGPYNEQFFGPGTRLTVL.

This clonotype came up many times. V usage is TRBV5-1 and J usage is TRBJ2-1; D ambiguous. The CDR3 extends over 14 amino acids. From germline, CDR1 is SGHRS and CDR2 YFSETQ. Trimming cost V 0 bases and J 6 bases, with 10 bases left between them. The CDR3 spells CASSLVPGINEQFF. In DNA, the CDR3 is TGCGCCAGCAGCTTGGTTCCGGGTATCAATGAGCAGTTCTTC. Filled out from reference TRBV5-1 and TRBJ2-1, the complete variable domain reads KAGVTQTPRYLIKTRGQQVTLSCSPISGHRSVSWYQQTPGQGLQFLFEYFSETQRNKGNFPGRFSGRQFSNSRSEMNVSTLELGDSALYLCASSLVPGINEQFFGPGTRLTVL.

In DNA form, the CDR3 reads TGCAGTGCTAGAGATCTGCTGGTGAATACGCAGTATTTT. This sequence encodes CSARDLLVNTQYF. V gene TRBV20-1 combines with J gene TRBJ2-3; D ambiguous. V lost 0 bases and J lost 7, with 11 bases in between. CDR1 is DFQATT, CDR2 SNEGSKA, per germline (reference sequence). There are 13 residues in the CDR3.

The chain joins TRBV7-9 to TRBJ1-4, with D maybe TRBD1 (5 bases). CDR1 and CDR2 from the germline V gene are SEHNR and FQNEAQ (reference sequence). This CDR3 region has 16 residues. The V and J ends lost 5 bases and 7 bases respectively, with 20 bases between them. The CDR3, as DNA: TGTGCCAGCAGCCTACCGGGTGGGAAGGGGAGTGAAAAACTGTTTTTT. Translated: CASSLPGGKGSEKLFF. The full variable domain, rest sourced from reference TRBV7-9 and TRBJ1-4, is DTGVSQNPRHKITKRGQNVTFRCDPISEHNRLYWYRQTLGQGPEFLTYFQNEAQLEKSRLLSDRFSAERPKGSFSTLEIQRTEQGDSAMYLCASSLPGGKGSEKLFFGSGTQLSVL.

This clonotype has only a few counts. The chain uses TRBV2 and TRBJ2-1; maybe TRBD2 (5 bases). This CDR3 has 13 amino acids. The V gene lost 5 bases and the J gene lost 10 bases, with 15 bases spanning the gap. Germline assignment: CDR1 SNHLY and CDR2 FYNNEI. The CDR3 nucleotides are TGTGCCAGCAGTCCCGAGGGAGTCCGAGAGCAGTTCTTC. Protein product: CASSPEGVREQFF.